The 12 T cell receptor beta chains listed next were all sequenced from one sample in a study of blood T cell repertoires in COVID-19. The data were produced by immunoSEQ multiplex PCR, yet TCRdb's version contains in-frame clones alone and is incomplete. The sample yields 55,000 to 95,000 clones, 65% to 85% seen once. The sequenced sample was peripheral blood. These receptors were obtained from a woman aged 55 to 70 with acute or convalescent COVID-19.

This chain connects TRBV4-2 to TRBJ1-2, with D perhaps matching TRBD1 (6 bases). The CDR3 loop spans 15 amino acids. Deletions cut 1 base from V and 6 bases from J, with 15 bases between. Looked up from germline, CDR1 is LGHNA and CDR2 is YNFKEQ. In nucleotides, the CDR3 is TGTGCCAGCAGCCAAGTCTACAGGGTAGTGGATGGCTACACCTTC. It specifies CASSQVYRVVDGYTF.

The chain couples TRBV6-5 to TRBJ1-3; 9 bases match TRBD1. The germline gives CDR1 MNHEY, CDR2 SVGAGI. This CDR3 spans 14 amino acids. V gave up 6 bases and J gave up 8 bases; unmatched junction bases: 8. CDR3 DNA: TGTGCCAGCAGGGCGACAGGGGGTGGCGACACCATATATTTT. It is translated as CASRATGGGDTIYF.

The genes are TRBV12-5 and TRBJ1-2; 9 bases map to TRBD1. V lost 6 bases to trimming and J lost 8 bases; unmatched junction nucleotides: 4. CDR3 length: 12 amino acids. CDR1 is LGHNT, CDR2 FRNRAP, per germline. The CDR3 here is CASGQGARGYTF. The CDR3 DNA is TGTGCTAGTGGACAGGGGGCGCGAGGCTACACCTTC.

V and J are TRBV11-1 and TRBJ2-2; 9 bases are shared with TRBD1. This CDR3 has 16 residues. J was trimmed by 4 bases and V by 6 bases; bases with no gene match: 9. Germline V gene lookup returns CDR1 SGHAT and CDR2 FQDESV (reference sequence). CDR3 DNA sequence: TGTGCCAGCAGACCCGGGAGACAGGGGGTCACCGGGGAGCTGTTTTTT. This gives the protein CASRPGRQGVTGELFF.

In the case of this clone: Compared with germline, one end of the junction differs, possibly owing to a read error. This chain uses TRBV5-4 with TRBJ1-1; TRBD1 is a possible D gene (5 bases). This CDR3 is 13 amino acids long. The germline CDR1 and CDR2 sequences are SGHNT and YYREEE (reference sequence). CDR3 amino acids: CAGRAIGDTEAFF. In DNA, the CDR3 is TGTGCCGGCAGGGCGATCGGGGACACTGAAGCTTTCTTT.

V is TRBV5-1 and J is TRBJ1-1, with TRBD1 as a possible D gene (5 bases). The CDR3 spans 14 residues. Germline CDR1 SGHRS, CDR2 YFSETQ. Trimming shortened V by 0 bases and J by 5 bases, and 11 bases separated the two germline ends. CDR3 nucleotide sequence: TGCGCCAGCAGCTTGGGATTTGGGGCAACTGAAGCTTTCTTT. It is translated as CASSLGFGATEAFF.

The genes are TRBV6-5 and TRBJ2-7; 9 positions agree with TRBD1. CDR3 size: 15 residues. Germline V gives CDR1 MNHEY, CDR2 SVGAGI. Losses at the gene ends were 6 bases for V and 0 bases for J; bases not matched to a gene: 6. CDR3 residues: CASRAGQGSSYEQYF. Written as DNA, the CDR3 is TGTGCCAGCAGGGCTGGACAGGGGAGCTCCTACGAGCAGTACTTC.

The chain employs TRBV5-1 and TRBJ2-5; D is perhaps TRBD1 (6 bases). The V and J ends lost 4 bases and 4 bases respectively, with 14 bases between them. Germline V gene lookup returns CDR1 SGHRS and CDR2 YFSETQ. The CDR3 totals 14 residues. CDR3 in amino acids: CASSHPEQGETQYF. The CDR3 coding sequence is TGCGCCAGCAGCCACCCGGAACAGGGAGAGACCCAGTACTTC.

This clone was detected only a few times. The gene calls are TRBV6-5 and TRBJ1-1; D is possibly TRBD1 (5 bases). Germline V CDR1 and CDR2: MNHEY, SVGAGI. This CDR3 is built from 13 residues. Trimming took 5 bases from V and 5 from J, leaving 12 bases between them. In nucleotides, the CDR3 is TGTGCCAGCAGTACGCGGACAATGACTGAAGCTTTCTTT. Protein sequence: CASSTRTMTEAFF.

The gene calls are TRBV25-1 and TRBJ2-7; 10 bases fit TRBD1. Looked up from germline, CDR1 is MGHDK and CDR2 is SYGVNS. The CDR3 length is 16 residues. V lost 3 bases, J lost 4 bases, and 9 bases stayed unmatched. The CDR3 spells CASSDPGTGVGYEQYF. Here the CDR3 DNA reads TGTGCCAGCAGTGACCCCGGGACAGGGGTCGGGTACGAGCAGTACTTC.

J is TRBJ1-3 and V is TRBV4-2, with 8 bases lining up with TRBD1. The V gene end was trimmed by 4 bases and the J gene end by 0 bases; junction bases not matched to a gene: 5. The CDR3 contains 16 residues. Per germline, CDR1 LGHNA and CDR2 YNFKEQ. CDR3 amino acids: CASSRDRYASGNTIYF. Written as DNA, the CDR3 is TGTGCCAGCAGCCGGGACAGGTACGCCTCTGGAAACACCATATATTTT.

This chain joins TRBV7-2 and TRBJ2-2; 7 bases align to TRBD1. The CDR3 contains 18 residues. The V and J ends lost 2 bases and 1 base, in that order; junction bases with no gene match: 10. Per the germline V gene, CDR1 is SGHTA and CDR2 is FQGNSA. CDR3 protein: CASSLSVGDSKNTGELFF. The CDR3 DNA is TGTGCCAGCAGCTTAAGTGTGGGGGACAGTAAGAACACCGGGGAGCTGTTTTTT.